This TCR beta chain derives from a study of CXCR3-negative and CXCR3-positive naive CD8 T cells (dated by TCRdb to about 2019). A note on the overall study: About 150 million TRB reads were obtained in total, roughly 1.5 +/- 0.3 million reads per library. The TRBV-TRBJ cluster analysis covered naive subsets from about five donors and memory cells from 3 donors. Diversity and physicochemical repertoire analyses were performed on around 10 donors pooled from two independent experiments.

For every CD8+ T cell subset, 300,000 cells were flow-sorted straight into RLT lysis buffer, and each subset was sorted in triplicate. To keep memory contaminants out, a stringent definition of naive CD8+ T cells was applied: CD45RO-CCR7+CD27+CD95-. Peripheral blood mononuclear cells were isolated from buffy coats by standard density gradient centrifugation. Naive CXCR3-negative and CXCR3-positive CD8+ T cells were flow-sorted using a FACSAria III. Total RNA was extracted from sorted cells with an RNeasy Mini Kit. Beyond this particular receptor, the publication reports: TRBV-TRBJ usage was similar between naive CXCR3-negative and CXCR3-positive cells from the same donor, while memory cells showed distinct patterns. CXCR3 expression partially decreased after cryopreservation, so most assays used freshly isolated PBMCs. Compared with CXCR3-negative naive cells, CXCR3-positive naive cells had TRB CDR3s with higher hydrophobicity (lower Kidera factor 4), lower energy, and higher strength and volume indices. Surface CD5, linked to self-reactivity in mice, was comparable between naive subsets; TCR interaction strength was therefore also inferred from TRB CDR3 physicochemical properties. Repertoire diversity was comparably high in both naive subsets but much lower in memory CD8+ T cells.

The listed sequencing device is NextSeq 550. The Human TCR Profiling Kit (MiLaboratory) was used to make UMI-labeled 5' RACE TRB cDNA libraries. cDNA synthesis used the entire amount of extracted RNA, and PCR amplification then used the entire amount of cDNA produced. Libraries were prepared in parallel using an identical number of PCR cycles. Under the source paper's analysis protocol: With a requirement of at least two reads per UMI, MIGEC and MiXCR extracted about 50,000 +/- 10,000 unique UMI-labeled TRB cDNA molecules per library. On average, approximately 40,000 +/- 10,000 functional in-frame TRB CDR3 nucleotide clonotypes lacking stop codons were found per library. After downsampling to 5000 UMI-labeled TRB molecules per sample, diversity metrics such as normalized Shannon-Wiener and Chao1 were calculated in VDJtools. VDJtools computed clonotype-size-weighted physicochemical properties of the central five CDR3 residues: interaction energy, strength, volume and Kidera factor 4. TCRdb reprocessed the reads, so every CDR3 protein sequence counts as one entry and DNA is not shown. These V and J calls originate from TCRdb's pipeline instead of the authors' own analysis. This sample's table has entries for under 85,000 distinct CDR3 sequences. Together, the top ten hold about 1.5% of the sample.

The CDR3, from cysteine to phenylalanine, totals 13 residues. No DNA is recorded. The germline V gene sets CDR1 to SQVTM and CDR2 to ANQGSEA. As regards this clonotype: What antigen it recognizes has not been identified.

Sample: naive CXCR3- CD8+ T cells from blood. Taken with the paper, the label for cell subset or site translates to: CD45RO-CCR7+CD27+CD95- naive CD8+ T cells lacking CXCR3 (TNR3-). This TCR derives from a human donor in good health. Some clones in this sample may be carry-over from other donors' samples. This sequence uses TRBV29-1 and TRBJ2-1; TCRdb gives TRBD1 as the D gene, but with no DNA this cannot be confirmed. CDR3 reads: CSDLIGTVHEQFF.